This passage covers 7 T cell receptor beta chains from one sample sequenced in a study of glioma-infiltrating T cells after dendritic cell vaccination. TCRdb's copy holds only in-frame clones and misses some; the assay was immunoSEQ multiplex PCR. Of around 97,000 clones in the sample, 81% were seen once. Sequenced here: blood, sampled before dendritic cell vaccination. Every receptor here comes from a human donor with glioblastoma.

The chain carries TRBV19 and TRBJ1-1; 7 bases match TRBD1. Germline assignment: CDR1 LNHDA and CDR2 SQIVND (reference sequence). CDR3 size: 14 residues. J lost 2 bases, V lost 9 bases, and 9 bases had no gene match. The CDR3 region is CASKLQGPNTEAFF. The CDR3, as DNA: TGTGCCAGCAAACTACAGGGGCCAAACACTGAAGCTTTCTTT.

The CDR3 loop reads CAWSGGVGNQPQHF. The CDR3 DNA follows: TGTGCCTGGAGTGGGGGGGTGGGCAATCAGCCCCAGCATTTT. The chain has TRBV30 and TRBJ1-5; TRBD1 might be the D (5 bases). V shed 1 base and J shed 2 bases, with 9 bases lying between them. Germline values: CDR1 GTSNPN, CDR2 SVGIG (reference sequence). The CDR3 totals 14 residues.

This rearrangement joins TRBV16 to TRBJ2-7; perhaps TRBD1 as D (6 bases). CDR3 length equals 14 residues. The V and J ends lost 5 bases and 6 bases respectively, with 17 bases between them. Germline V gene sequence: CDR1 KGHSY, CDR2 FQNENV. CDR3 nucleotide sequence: TGTGCCAGCAGCAAGGACAGTGGAATGGGCGAGCAGTACTTC. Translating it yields CASSKDSGMGEQYF.

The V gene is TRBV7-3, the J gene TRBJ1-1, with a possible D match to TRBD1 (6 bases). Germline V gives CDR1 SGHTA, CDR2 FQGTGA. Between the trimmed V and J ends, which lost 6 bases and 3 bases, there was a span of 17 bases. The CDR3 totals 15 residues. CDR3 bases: TGTGCCAGCAGTACCGGTGGGGGCGCGGACACTGAAGCTTTCTTT. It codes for CASSTGGGADTEAFF.

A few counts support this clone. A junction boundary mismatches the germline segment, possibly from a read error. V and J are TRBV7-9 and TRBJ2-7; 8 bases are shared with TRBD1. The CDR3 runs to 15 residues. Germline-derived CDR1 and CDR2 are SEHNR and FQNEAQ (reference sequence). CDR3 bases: TGTGCCAGCAGCTTAGTTAGCGGACAGGGATTTGCCCTCCACTTC. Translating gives CASSLVSGQGFALHF.

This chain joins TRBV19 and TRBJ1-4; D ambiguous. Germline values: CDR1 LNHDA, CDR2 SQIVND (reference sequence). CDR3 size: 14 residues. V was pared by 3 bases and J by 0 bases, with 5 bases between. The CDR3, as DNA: TGTGCCAGTAGTATGTCTGCAACTAATGAAAAACTGTTTTTT. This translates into CASSMSATNEKLFF.

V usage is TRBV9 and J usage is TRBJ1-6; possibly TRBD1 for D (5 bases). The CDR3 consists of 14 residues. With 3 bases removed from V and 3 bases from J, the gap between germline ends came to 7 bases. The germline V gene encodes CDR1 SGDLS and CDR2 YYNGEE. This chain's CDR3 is CASSARVYNSPLHF. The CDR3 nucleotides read TGTGCCAGCAGCGCCAGGGTCTATAATTCACCCCTCCACTTT.